The entry below describes one TCR beta chain. Sequencing libraries for TCR beta were prepared with iRepertoire HTBI primers and Arm-PCR of CDR3 regions. TCRdb re-called the multiplex PCR reads with MiXCR, one entry per CDR3 protein. The sample shows roughly 470,000 distinct CDR3 sequences, about 20% of them seen only once. The sample originates from a study of regulatory T cells in long-lasting Graves disease. Time point reported: persistent/refractory GD, antithyroid drugs over 5 years with positive TRAb. The TCR library was prepared using RNA isolated from PBMCs. V was clipped by 3 bases and J by 3 bases, with 14 bases between them. Germline-derived CDR1 and CDR2 are MDHEN and SYDVKM. The CDR3 runs to 16 residues.

This receptor was identified in a female donor with Graves disease. The J gene is TRBJ2-2, the V gene TRBV28, with D hard to call. This specimen was peripheral blood mononuclear cells (PBMCs), taken when the disease was refractory, from a patient treated with antithyroid drugs. The CDR3 nucleotides are TGTGCCAGCAGTTTGGGGTCCCTCATCGACACCGGGGAGCTGTTTTTT. This gives the protein CASSLGSLIDTGELFF.